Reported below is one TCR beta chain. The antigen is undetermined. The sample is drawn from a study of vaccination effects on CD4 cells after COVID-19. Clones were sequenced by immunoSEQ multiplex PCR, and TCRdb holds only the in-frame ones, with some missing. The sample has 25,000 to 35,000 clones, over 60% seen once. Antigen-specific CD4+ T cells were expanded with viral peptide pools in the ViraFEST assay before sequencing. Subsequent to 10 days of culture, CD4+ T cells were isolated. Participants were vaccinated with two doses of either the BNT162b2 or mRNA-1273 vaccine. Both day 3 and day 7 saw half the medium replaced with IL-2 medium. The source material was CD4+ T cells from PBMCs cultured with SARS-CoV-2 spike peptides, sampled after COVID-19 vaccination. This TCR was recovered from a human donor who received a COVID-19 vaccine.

As DNA, the CDR3 is TGTGCCAGCAGCTTGGACAGGGGGAGCTACGAGCAGTACTTC. Its protein is CASSLDRGSYEQYF. The chain links TRBV5-6 to TRBJ2-7, with 8 bases fitting TRBD1. There are 14 residues in the CDR3. The germline CDR1 and CDR2 sequences are SGHDT and YYEEEE. The V segment lost 0 bases and the J segment 3 bases; nucleotides outside the gene matches: 2.